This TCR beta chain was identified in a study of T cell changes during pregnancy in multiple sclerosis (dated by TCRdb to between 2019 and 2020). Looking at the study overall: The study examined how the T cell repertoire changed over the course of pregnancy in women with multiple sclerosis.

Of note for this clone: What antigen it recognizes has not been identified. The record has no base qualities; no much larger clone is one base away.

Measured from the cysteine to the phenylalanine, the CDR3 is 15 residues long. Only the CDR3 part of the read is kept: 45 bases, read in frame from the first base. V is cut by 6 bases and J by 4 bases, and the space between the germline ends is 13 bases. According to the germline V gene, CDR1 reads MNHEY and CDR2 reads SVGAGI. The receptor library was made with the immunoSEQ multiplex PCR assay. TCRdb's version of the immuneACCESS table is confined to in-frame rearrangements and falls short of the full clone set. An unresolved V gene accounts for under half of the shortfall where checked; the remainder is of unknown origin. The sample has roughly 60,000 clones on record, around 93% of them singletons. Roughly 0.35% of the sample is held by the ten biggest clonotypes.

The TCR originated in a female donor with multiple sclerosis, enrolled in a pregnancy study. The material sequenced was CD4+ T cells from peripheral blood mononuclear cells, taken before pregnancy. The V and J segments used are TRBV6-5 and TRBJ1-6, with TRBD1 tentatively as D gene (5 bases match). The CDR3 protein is CASSPRAPYNSPLHF. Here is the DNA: TGTGCCAGCAGCCCCAGGGCCCCTTATAATTCACCCCTCCACTTT.